This TCR beta chain comes out of a study of T cell changes during pregnancy in multiple sclerosis. Profiled with immunoSEQ multiplex PCR; TCRdb holds only in-frame clones, not every one. The profile covers some 81,000 clones, with about 92% appearing a single time and 2.6% taken by the ten largest. Sequencing was performed on peripheral blood, taken after pregnancy. This TCR derives from a female donor in good health, enrolled as a control in a pregnancy study.

In DNA, the CDR3 is TGTGCCACCTCAACACAGGGGGGAAACGTTGGGACCCAGTACTTC. Encoded protein: CATSTQGGNVGTQYF. This chain uses TRBV2 with TRBJ2-5; 8 bases fit TRBD1. V lost 10 bases and J lost 7; bases outside the gene matches: 17. This CDR3 contains 15 residues. The V gene's germline CDR1 is SNHLY and CDR2 FYNNEI.